This T cell receptor beta chain was observed in a study of OX40 agonist ivuxolimab in advanced cancers. Looking at the study overall: The patients received agonistic anti-OX40 (CD134) antibody ivuxolimab. Three partial responders included one hepatocellular carcinoma patient and two cutaneous melanoma patients.

About this clone itself: The antigen remains undetermined.

The length of the CDR3 is 15 residues. The germline V and J ends were trimmed by 0 bases and 3 bases, with 7 bases remaining between them. The germline V gene has CDR1 SGHKS and CDR2 YYEKEE (reference sequence). Study-level results: Researchers report that CD8+ T cells had, on average, more expanded clones than CD4+. Clonal expansion by week 6 occurred in CD4+ and CD8+ blood T cells (at 0.1 to 3.0 mg/kg).

Generated by immunoSEQ multiplex PCR, the TCRdb table keeps only in-frame clones and is missing some. Of roughly 52,000 clones listed, over 75% are singletons. The sample consisted of CD4+ or CD8+ T cells sorted from blood, taken in a trial of the OX40 agonist ivuxolimab. The V and J genes are TRBV5-5 and TRBJ2-6; D gene ambiguous. This receptor was identified in an adult with an advanced solid tumor such as melanoma, head and neck, liver or kidney cancer. CDR3 coding DNA: TGTGCCAGCAGCTTGGAAGGGTATGGGGCCAACGTCCTGACTTTC. Its translation is CASSLEGYGANVLTF. The full variable domain, completed using reference TRBV5-5 and TRBJ2-6, is DAGVTQSPTHLIKTRGQQVTLRCSPISGHKSVSWYQQVLGQGPQFIFQYYEKEERGRGNFPDRFSARQFPNYSSELNVNALLLGDSALYLCASSLEGYGANVLTFGAGSRLTVL.